What follows are 7 T cell receptor beta chains derived from one specimen sequenced in a study of CD8+CD57+ T cells in acquired aplastic anemia. Selection for sequencing was limited to patients who had shown CD8+CD57+ cell expansion by flow cytometry. Genomic DNA was employed as the template in profiling TCR beta VDJ and CDR3. Via MiXCR, TCRdb re-called the reads, giving one row per CDR3 protein. The data hold around 430,000 distinct CDR3 sequences, with about a third observed a single time. Sequenced material: sorted CD4+, CD8+, or CD8+CD57+ T cells (not recorded which) from PBMCs. Receptors originate from a human donor with aplastic anemia.

The chain is built from TRBV10-3 and TRBJ1-3; D ambiguous. CDR1 and CDR2 (germline): ENHRY, SYGVKD. The CDR3 sequence is 14 residues long. The V end lost 3 bases, the J end lost 8 bases, and 14 bases lay between the germline ends. In DNA form, the CDR3 reads TGTGCCATCAGTGATGTGTCCTCTGGCTACACCATATATTTT. The encoded protein is CAISDVSSGYTIYF.

A few counts support this clonotype. The V and J genes are TRBV19 and TRBJ1-5, with D perhaps TRBD1 (5 bases). The V gene lost 4 bases and the J gene lost 0 bases, with 19 bases spanning the gap. CDR3 length: 18 residues. The germline V gene encodes CDR1 LNHDA and CDR2 SQIVND (reference sequence). The CDR3 is CASSNPGRVEYSNQPQHF. The CDR3 DNA follows: TGTGCCAGTAGTAACCCGGGACGGGTAGAATATAGCAATCAGCCCCAGCATTTT.

This rearrangement joins TRBV10-1 to TRBJ1-2, with unresolved D. The CDR3 is 19 amino acids. The V end lost 11 bases, the J end lost 0 bases, and 31 bases lay between the germline ends. CDR1 and CDR2 (germline): WNHNN, SYGVQD (reference sequence). The DNA for the CDR3 is TGCGCCGTGCAGTGTTTCTACGGGCAGCGACAATCCGCTAACTATGGCTACACCTTC. Translating it yields CAVQCFYGQRQSANYGYTF.

This clonotype has at least ten counts. The chain carries TRBV10-3 and TRBJ2-7; 10 bases line up with TRBD1. This CDR3 contains 15 residues. The germline V gene has CDR1 ENHRY and CDR2 SYGVKD. V dropped 7 bases and J dropped 2; count of bases not matched to a gene: 8. The CDR3 DNA reads TGTGCCATCACCCTTGACAGGGGGCAACCCTACGAGCAGTACTTC. It is translated as CAITLDRGQPYEQYF.

V is TRBV19 and J is TRBJ1-1; 8 bases are shared with TRBD1. The V gene end was trimmed by 4 bases and the J gene end by 6 bases; junction bases not matched to a gene: 4. CDR1 is LNHDA and CDR2 is SQIVND in the germline V gene (reference sequence). This CDR3 is 13 amino acids long. CDR3 sequence: CASSTTGVSEAFF. CDR3 coding DNA: TGTGCCAGTAGTACGACAGGGGTTTCTGAAGCTTTCTTT.

This clonotype was found many times. V gene TRBV7-2 combines with J gene TRBJ2-2, with D uncertain. The V gene lost 0 bases and the J gene lost 2 bases, with 7 bases spanning the gap. The germline V gene encodes CDR1 SGHTA and CDR2 FQGNSA. The CDR3 is made up of 15 amino acids. For the CDR3, the DNA is TGTGCCAGCAGCTTAGCCAGGCTCAACACCGGGGAGCTGTTTTTT. Amino acid sequence: CASSLARLNTGELFF.

V usage is TRBV7-9 and J usage is TRBJ1-2, with D unclear. The V gene's germline CDR1 is SEHNR and CDR2 FQNEAQ (reference sequence). Trimming removed 6 bases at V and 4 bases at J, with 6 bases between. The CDR3 is 11 residues long. The CDR3 DNA reads TGTGCCAGCAGATCGGGCTATGGCTACACCTTC. This encodes CASRSGYGYTF.